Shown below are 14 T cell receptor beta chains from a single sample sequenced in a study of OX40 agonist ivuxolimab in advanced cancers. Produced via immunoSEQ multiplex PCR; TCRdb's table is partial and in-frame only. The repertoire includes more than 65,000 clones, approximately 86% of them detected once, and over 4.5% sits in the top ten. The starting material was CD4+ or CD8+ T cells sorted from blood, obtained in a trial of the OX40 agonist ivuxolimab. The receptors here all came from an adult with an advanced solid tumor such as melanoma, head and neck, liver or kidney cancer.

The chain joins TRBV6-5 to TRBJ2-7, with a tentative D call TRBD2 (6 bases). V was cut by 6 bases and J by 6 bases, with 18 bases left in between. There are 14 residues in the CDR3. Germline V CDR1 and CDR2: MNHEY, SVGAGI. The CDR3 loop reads CASSSRGTWGEQYF. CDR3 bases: TGTGCCAGCAGCTCCCGGGGGACTTGGGGCGAGCAGTACTTC.

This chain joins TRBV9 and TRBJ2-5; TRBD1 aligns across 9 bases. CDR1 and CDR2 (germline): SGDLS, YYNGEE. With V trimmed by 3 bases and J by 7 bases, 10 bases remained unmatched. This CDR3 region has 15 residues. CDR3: CASSARPQGAGTQYF. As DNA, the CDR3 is TGTGCCAGCAGCGCCCGTCCACAGGGGGCCGGGACCCAGTACTTC.

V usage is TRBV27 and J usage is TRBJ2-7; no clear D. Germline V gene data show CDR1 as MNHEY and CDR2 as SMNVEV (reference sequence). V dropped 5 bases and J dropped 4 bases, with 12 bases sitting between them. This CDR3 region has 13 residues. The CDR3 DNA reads TGTGCCAGCAGTCAAATGACCCCGTACGAGCAGTACTTC. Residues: CASSQMTPYEQYF.

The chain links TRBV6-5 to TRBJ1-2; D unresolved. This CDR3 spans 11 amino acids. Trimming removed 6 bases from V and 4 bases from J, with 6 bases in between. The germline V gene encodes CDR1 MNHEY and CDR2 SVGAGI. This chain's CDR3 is CASSQRYGYTF. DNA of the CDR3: TGTGCCAGCAGCCAGCGCTATGGCTACACCTTC.

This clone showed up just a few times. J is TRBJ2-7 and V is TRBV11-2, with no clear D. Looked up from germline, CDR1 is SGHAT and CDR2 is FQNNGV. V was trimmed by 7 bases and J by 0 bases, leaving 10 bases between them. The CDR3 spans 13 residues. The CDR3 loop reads CASTPWDSYEQYV. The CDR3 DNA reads TGTGCCAGCACCCCGTGGGACTCCTACGAGCAGTACGTC.

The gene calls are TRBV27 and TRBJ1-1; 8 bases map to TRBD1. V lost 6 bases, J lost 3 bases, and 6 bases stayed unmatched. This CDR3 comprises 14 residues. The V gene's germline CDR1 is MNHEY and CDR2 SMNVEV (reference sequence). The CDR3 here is CASRQTGAYTEAFF. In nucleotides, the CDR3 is TGTGCCAGCAGACAGACAGGGGCCTACACTGAAGCTTTCTTT.

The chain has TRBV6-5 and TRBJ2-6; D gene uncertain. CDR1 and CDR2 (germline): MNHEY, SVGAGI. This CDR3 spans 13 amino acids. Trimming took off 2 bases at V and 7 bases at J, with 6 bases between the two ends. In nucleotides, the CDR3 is TGTGCCAGCAGTTACACTCACGCCAACGTCCTGACTTTC. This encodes CASSYTHANVLTF.

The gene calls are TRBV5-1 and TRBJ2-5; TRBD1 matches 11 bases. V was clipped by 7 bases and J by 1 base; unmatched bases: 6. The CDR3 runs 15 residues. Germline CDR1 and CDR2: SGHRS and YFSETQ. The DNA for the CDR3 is TGCGCCAGCGAGGCGGGGACAGGGGGCCAAGAGACCCAGTACTTC. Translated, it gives CASEAGTGGQETQYF.

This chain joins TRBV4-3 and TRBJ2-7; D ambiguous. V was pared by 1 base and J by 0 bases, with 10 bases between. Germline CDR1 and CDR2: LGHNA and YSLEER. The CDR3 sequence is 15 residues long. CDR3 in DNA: TGCGCCAGCAGCCAAGTAAATGGTGGCTCCTACGAGCAGTACTTC. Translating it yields CASSQVNGGSYEQYF.

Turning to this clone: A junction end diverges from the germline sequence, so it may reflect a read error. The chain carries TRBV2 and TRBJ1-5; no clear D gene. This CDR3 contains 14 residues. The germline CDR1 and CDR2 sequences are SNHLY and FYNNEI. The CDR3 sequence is CASKRGDGNQPQHF. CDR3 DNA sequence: TGTGCGAGCAAACGGGGTGATGGCAATCAGCCCCAGCATTTT.

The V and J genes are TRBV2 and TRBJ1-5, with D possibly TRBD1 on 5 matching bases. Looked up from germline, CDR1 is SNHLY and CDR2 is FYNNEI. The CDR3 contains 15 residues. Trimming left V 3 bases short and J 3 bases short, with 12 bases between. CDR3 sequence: CASSERGHANQPQHF. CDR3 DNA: TGTGCCAGCAGTGAGCGAGGACACGCCAATCAGCCCCAGCATTTT.

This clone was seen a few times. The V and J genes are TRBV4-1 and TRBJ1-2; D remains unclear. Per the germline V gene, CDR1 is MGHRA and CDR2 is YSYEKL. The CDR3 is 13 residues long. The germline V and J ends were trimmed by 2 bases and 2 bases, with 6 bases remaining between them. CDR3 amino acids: CASSQSANYGYTF. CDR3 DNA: TGCGCCAGCAGCCAATCAGCAAACTATGGCTACACCTTC.

The CDR3 DNA reads as TGTGCCAGCAGCCTACACGGCGACACTGAAGCTTTCTTT. Translating gives CASSLHGDTEAFF. The rearrangement joins TRBV11-3 to TRBJ1-1; the D is unclear. CDR1 is SGHNT, CDR2 YENEEA, per germline. V lost 5 bases to trimming and J lost 3 bases, with 10 bases between them. The CDR3 consists of 13 residues.

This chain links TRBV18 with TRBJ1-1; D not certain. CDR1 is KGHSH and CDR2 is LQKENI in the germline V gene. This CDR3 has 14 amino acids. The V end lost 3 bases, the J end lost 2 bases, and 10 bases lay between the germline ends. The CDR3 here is CASSPLARNTEAFF. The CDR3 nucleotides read TGTGCCAGCTCACCCCTAGCTCGAAACACTGAAGCTTTCTTT.